The 13 T cell receptor beta chains below were found in one sample sequenced in a study of T cell repertoires in cytomegalovirus infection. From the reads, TCRdb called clonotypes with MiXCR, one entry per CDR3 protein. Of around 74,000 distinct CDR3 sequences detected, about 4% appear once; the ten largest clones hold 3.5% to 6%. The sequenced material came from PBMCs. All receptors come from a human donor in good health (CMV status not recorded). Some clones in this sample may be carry-over from other donors' samples.

This clonotype was seen many times. This chain links TRBV27 with TRBJ2-3; no firm D call. CDR1 is MNHEY, CDR2 SMNVEV, per germline (reference sequence). V lost 4 bases and J 6 bases, leaving 5 bases between the germline ends. The CDR3 covers 11 residues. The CDR3: CASSYEDTQYF. The CDR3 bases are TGTGCCAGCAGTTACGAGGATACGCAGTATTTT.

This clonotype occurred many times. The rearrangement joins TRBV10-3 to TRBJ2-3; the match to TRBD2 covers 9 bases. V lost 10 bases to trimming and J lost 2 bases; unmatched junction nucleotides: 7. CDR1 and CDR2 from the germline V gene are ENHRY and SYGVKD. CDR3 size: 14 residues. CDR3 nucleotide sequence: TGTGCCACTTACAGCGGGGGGAACACAGATACGCAGTATTTT. It is translated as CATYSGGNTDTQYF.

There are many counts of this clonotype. V gene TRBV6-2 or TRBV6-3 combines with J gene TRBJ1-5; D unresolved. This CDR3 region has 13 residues. CDR1 MNHEY and CDR2 SVGEGT come from the germline V gene. V dropped 2 bases and J dropped 5 bases, with 7 bases sitting between them. DNA of the CDR3: TGTGCCAGCAGTTACGGGCCCGATCAGCCCCAGCATTTT. This sequence encodes CASSYGPDQPQHF.

This clonotype was detected many times. The CDR3 is CSAPGIFIFEQFF. CDR3 nucleotide sequence: TGCAGTGCCCCAGGTATATTTATATTTGAGCAGTTCTTC. The chain couples TRBV29-1 to TRBJ2-1; D unresolved. CDR1 SQVTM and CDR2 ANQGSEA come from the germline V gene. The CDR3 runs to 13 residues.

This clonotype appeared many times. V gene TRBV28 combines with J gene TRBJ1-2, with D perhaps TRBD1 (5 bases). Trimming stripped 1 base from V and 3 bases from J, with 12 bases between. This CDR3 is 15 amino acids long. From germline, CDR1 is MDHEN and CDR2 SYDVKM. Here the CDR3 DNA reads TGTGCCAGCAGTTTATTATTGGCAGGGCACTATGGCTACACCTTC. Amino acid sequence: CASSLLLAGHYGYTF.

This clonotype was picked up many times. The gene calls are TRBV28 and TRBJ2-5; 7 nucleotides align to TRBD2. Germline V gene data show CDR1 as MDHEN and CDR2 as SYDVKM. The length of the CDR3 is 15 residues. Trimming took 6 bases from V and 2 from J; bases not matched to a gene: 9. CDR3 sequence (DNA): TGTGCCAGCAGGGAGGCGGGAGAGGGGCAAGAGACCCAGTACTTC. Translated, it gives CASREAGEGQETQYF.

This clonotype was recorded at least ten times. The chain has TRBV20-1 and TRBJ2-3; the D gene is possibly TRBD2 (7 bases). From germline, CDR1 is DFQATT and CDR2 SNEGSKA (reference sequence). The ends were cut back, 6 bases at V and 1 base at J, with 23 bases in the middle. The CDR3 spans 17 residues. The CDR3 DNA is TGCAGTGCGAGCCGAGCCGGGGGGCGAGGCGGCACAGATACGCAGTATTTT. Translated: CSASRAGGRGGTDTQYF.

This clonotype has at least ten counts. The genes are TRBV28 and TRBJ1-3; D unresolved. Germline CDR1 and CDR2: MDHEN and SYDVKM. Trimming removed 3 bases at V and 1 base at J, with 10 bases between. This CDR3 spans 15 amino acids. This chain's CDR3 is CASSFWGSSGNTIYF. The CDR3 coding sequence is TGTGCCAGCAGTTTTTGGGGTTCGTCTGGAAACACCATATATTTT.

This clonotype was seen repeatedly, ten times or more. This chain joins TRBV7-6 and TRBJ1-6; D gene uncertain. Trimming stripped 0 bases from V and 7 bases from J, with 1 base between. The CDR3 covers 12 residues. Germline CDR1 and CDR2: SGHVS and FNYEAQ. The CDR3 sequence is CASSLANSPLHF. The DNA for the CDR3 is TGTGCCAGCAGCTTAGCCAATTCACCCCTCCACTTT.

This clonotype was counted many times. The chain has TRBV20-1 and TRBJ2-5; possibly TRBD2 for D (5 bases). Trimming cost V 2 bases and J 9 bases, with 25 bases left between them. Germline lookup yields CDR1 DFQATT and CDR2 SNEGSKA (reference sequence). The CDR3 runs to 16 residues. CDR3 sequence reads: CSARPQPGTNLWAQYF. The CDR3, as DNA: TGCAGTGCTAGACCGCAACCGGGAACGAATCTCTGGGCCCAGTACTTC.

This clonotype showed up many times. This chain joins TRBV7-2 and TRBJ1-4; no clear D gene. The V end lost 2 bases, the J end lost 6 bases, and 4 bases lay between the germline ends. The germline CDR1 and CDR2 sequences are SGHTA and FQGNSA. CDR3 length equals 12 residues. The CDR3, as DNA: TGTGCCAGCAGCTTAAGAGATGAAAAACTGTTTTTT. It specifies CASSLRDEKLFF.

This clonotype was seen at least ten times. The rearrangement links TRBV2 to TRBJ1-2; D not certain. V was shortened by 4 bases and J by 8 bases, with 11 bases between the two germline ends. The CDR3 spans 12 residues. Germline CDR1 reads SNHLY; CDR2 reads FYNNEI. The CDR3 DNA reads as TGTGCCAGCAGTGGTTTCGAAGACGGCTACACCTTC. Amino acid sequence: CASSGFEDGYTF.

In this sample, this clonotype turned up many times. The chain recombines TRBV7-2 with TRBJ2-3, with 7 bases lining up with TRBD2. The V gene's germline CDR1 is SGHTA and CDR2 FQGNSA. J gave up 7 bases and V 4 bases, and 11 bases lay outside the gene matches. The CDR3 contains 15 residues. In DNA, the CDR3 is TGTGCCAGCAGCTCCCAAGGCGGGGGAATAAATACGCAGTATTTT. Translation gives CASSSQGGGINTQYF.